The sequence of this T cell receptor (beta chain) was determined in a study of blood T cell repertoires in COVID-19. Profiled with immunoSEQ multiplex PCR; TCRdb holds only in-frame clones, not every one. This table has 350,000 to 400,000 clones, approximately 90% appearing once. The CDR3 is 13 amino acids. Germline lookup yields CDR1 SEHNR and CDR2 FQNEAQ (reference sequence). Trimming took 5 bases from V and 6 from J; bases not matched to a gene: 6. The TCR originated in a young woman who had recovered from COVID-19. Sequenced material: PBMCs or T cells enriched from blood (not recorded which). This rearrangement joins TRBV7-9 to TRBJ1-2, with 7 bases that match TRBD1. CDR3 loop: CASSLEGADGYTF. The CDR3 DNA is TGTGCCAGCAGCCTAGAGGGGGCCGATGGCTACACCTTC.